Following are 8 T cell receptor beta chains from one sample sequenced in a study of early T cells in non-severe SARS-CoV-2 infection. TCRdb analysed the 5' RACE reads with MiXCR anew, one entry per CDR3 protein. The sample yields about 40,000 distinct CDR3 sequences, roughly 5% seen once. Sequenced: whole blood. These receptors were collected from an adult who was a healthcare worker with PCR-confirmed SARS-CoV-2 infection or an uninfected control (not recorded which).

The chain has TRBV12-3 or TRBV12-4 and TRBJ1-5, with D possibly matching TRBD1 (5 bases). Trimming took off 4 bases at V and 2 bases at J, with 15 bases between the two ends. The CDR3 runs 16 residues. The CDR3 DNA reads TGTGCCAGCAGTTCGCTCAGGGTTGGCGGCAATCAGCCCCAGCATTTT. Amino acid sequence: CASSSLRVGGNQPQHF.

Ten or more counts support this clonotype. The rearrangement links TRBV7-8 to TRBJ1-3, with D maybe TRBD1 (6 bases). The CDR3 sequence is 16 residues long. V was shortened by 3 bases and J by 2 bases, with 14 bases between the two germline ends. Germline assignment: CDR1 SGHVS and CDR2 FQNEAQ. CDR3 DNA sequence: TGTGCCAGCAGCTTCTCCTCGTCAGGGGCTGGAAACACCATATATTTT. Translating it yields CASSFSSSGAGNTIYF.

The chain uses TRBV2 and TRBJ2-7, with a tentative D call TRBD2 (6 bases). This CDR3 spans 14 amino acids. V was clipped by 6 bases and J by 6 bases, with 18 bases between them. Germline CDR1 reads SNHLY; CDR2 reads FYNNEI. The CDR3: CASRVGGSVGEQYF. CDR3 in DNA: TGTGCCAGCAGAGTCGGGGGATCAGTAGGCGAGCAGTACTTC.

The chain uses TRBV3-1 and TRBJ2-7, with 10 positions matching TRBD2. The CDR3 has 15 residues. Losses at the gene ends were 0 bases for V and 7 bases for J; bases not matched to a gene: 6. Germline-derived CDR1 and CDR2 are LGHDT and YNNKEL (reference sequence). The CDR3 coding sequence is TGTGCCAGCAGCCAAGAGCTAGCGGGGGCTAGGGAGCAGTACTTC. Its translation: CASSQELAGAREQYF.

This clonotype was seen ten or more times. The rearrangement uses TRBV3-1 and TRBJ2-3; TRBD2 agrees at 7 bases. The germline gives CDR1 LGHDT, CDR2 YNNKEL (reference sequence). Losses at the gene ends were 3 bases for V and 1 base for J; bases not matched to a gene: 10. This CDR3 contains 17 residues. CDR3 residues: CASSHAWSGGGTDTQYF. The CDR3 nucleotides are TGTGCCAGCAGCCACGCCTGGTCGGGAGGAGGCACAGATACGCAGTATTTT.

This clonotype was found many times. The genes are TRBV20-1 and TRBJ2-5; TRBD2 agrees at 12 bases. The germline gives CDR1 DFQATT, CDR2 SNEGSKA (reference sequence). The CDR3 loop spans 15 amino acids. Unmatched junction bases numbered 10, after V lost 6 bases and J lost 5 bases. CDR3 DNA: TGCAGTGCGACCCCTAGCGGGAGGGTTGGCGAGACCCAGTACTTC. It encodes CSATPSGRVGETQYF.

This clonotype has only a few counts. This may be a read error: a much more frequent sequence differs by one nucleotide. This sequence joins TRBV20-1 and TRBJ1-1; 8 bases are a match to TRBD1. With V trimmed by 6 bases and J by 6 bases, 6 bases remained unmatched. This CDR3 contains 12 residues. Germline V gene sequence: CDR1 DFQATT, CDR2 SNEGSKA (reference sequence). Here the CDR3 reads CSALTGVSEAFF. CDR3 in DNA: TGCAGTGCATTGACAGGGGTCTCTGAAGCTTTCTTT.

This clonotype was found many times. This sequence joins TRBV29-1 and TRBJ2-6; TRBD1 agrees at 9 bases. V shed 5 bases and J 2 bases; nucleotides not matched to a gene: 4. Germline V gene lookup returns CDR1 SQVTM and CDR2 ANQGSEA. This CDR3 is built from 15 residues. This CDR3 is CSVTTGGTGANVLTF. CDR3 DNA sequence: TGCAGCGTTACCACAGGGGGCACTGGGGCCAACGTCCTGACTTTC.